What follows is one T cell receptor (beta chain) and its context. The sample is drawn from a study of cytomegalovirus exposure and HLA in healthy donors. This CDR3 region has 14 residues. V was pared by 6 bases and J by 4 bases, with 3 bases of the junction left unmatched. Per germline, CDR1 SNHLY and CDR2 FYNNEI. This PCR relied on a set of 60 Vbeta primers and 13 Jbeta primers. In the original analysis: An analysis performed later counted 72 million or so unique TCR beta chains (approximately 12 million of them shared). Libraries were prepared by immunoSEQ multiplex PCR; TCRdb keeps only in-frame clonotypes and omits some of them. D and trimming come from the DNA, and the V and J calls and clone size come from that table. The sample lists around 86,000 clones, 7.6% occurring once.

The rearrangement links TRBV2 to TRBJ2-3; 11 bases are a match to TRBD2. This receptor was obtained from a man aged 50-60 years in good health and CMV-seronegative. The sequenced sample consisted of PBMCs. The CDR3 is CASRVLAGADTQYF. The CDR3 DNA sequence: TGTGCCAGCAGAGTACTAGCGGGGGCAGATACGCAGTATTTT.